This TCR beta chain was observed in a study of breast tumors, draining lymph nodes, adjacent tissues (dated by TCRdb to the mid-2010s). Study-level background: In breast cancer patients, the study compared the TCR beta repertoires of tumor, adjacent nontumor tissue and axillary lymph nodes. In human breast cancer, the study set out to assess how tumor, surrounding tissue and draining lymph node repertoires relate to one another and whether T cells might be exchanged between them. Overall study results and their limits: In luminal-like breast cancer, tumor and nontumor tissue repertoires resembled each other significantly more than in basal-like breast cancer. Tumors showed preferential V and J gene usage, and their T-cell repertoire diversity fell below that of lymph nodes yet above that of nontumor tissue. The data were judged consistent with most tumor T cells deriving from the lymph node and then expanding within tumor tissue. The conclusion that tumor T cells originate in lymph nodes was presented as consistent with a hypothesis rather than as directly demonstrated.

This clonotype was recorded many times. Its antigen is unknown. No per-base quality is available; no much larger clone lies one base away. The sample was run on an Illumina HiSeq 2000. Multiplex PCR amplification was used to build the TCR beta chain libraries. High-throughput sequencing was used to analyze the amplified TCR beta chain products. The public reads were reprocessed in TCRdb via fastp at Q25 and MiXCR, keeping in-frame beta chains. Here each entry gathers all rows of one CDR3 protein and keeps the most common genes and DNA. Recorded for this sample are 45,000 to 65,000 distinct CDR3 sequences; under 55% of them occurred a single time. The ten largest make up more than 9% of the sample. Trimming removed 3 bases from V and 2 bases from J, leaving 16 bases between the germline ends. CDR1 and CDR2 are drawn from the germline V gene (reference sequence): GTSNPN, SVGIG. The CDR3, from cysteine to phenylalanine, totals 15 residues. Only the CDR3 portion is preserved as DNA: 45 bases, with reading frame beginning at the first base.

This TCR came from a female donor with breast cancer. Some clones in this sample may be carry-over from other donors' samples. The sequenced material came from breast tumor tissue. Recombination connected TRBV30 to TRBJ2-5; the D gene cannot be named for sure. The CDR3: CAWRPGLSGQETQYF. DNA sequence: TGTGCCTGGAGGCCGGGCCTGTCAGGTCAAGAGACCCAGTACTTC.